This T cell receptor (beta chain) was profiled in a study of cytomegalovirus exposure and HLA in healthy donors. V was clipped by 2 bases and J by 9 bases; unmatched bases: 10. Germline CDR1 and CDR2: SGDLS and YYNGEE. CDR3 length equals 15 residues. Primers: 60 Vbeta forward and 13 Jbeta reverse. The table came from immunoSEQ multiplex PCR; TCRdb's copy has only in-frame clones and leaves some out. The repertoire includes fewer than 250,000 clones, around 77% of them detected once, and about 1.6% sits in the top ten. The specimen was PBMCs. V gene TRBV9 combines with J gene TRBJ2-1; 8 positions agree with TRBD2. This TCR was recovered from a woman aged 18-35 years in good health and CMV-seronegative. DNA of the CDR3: TGTGCCAGCAGCGTGTATCGGGAGGGCCTCGGTGAGCAGTTCTTC. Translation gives CASSVYREGLGEQFF.